This entry lists 16 T cell receptor beta chains sequenced from one sample in a study of CD8 T cells in ankylosing spondylitis. Broader study findings: Fewer than ten highly homologous variants made up a TCR beta motif, and this motif appeared characteristic of ankylosing spondylitis blood.

A single record per CDR3 protein comes from TCRdb applying MiXCR to the 5' RACE reads. The data show a few hundred thousand distinct CDR3 sequences, 8% seen once. These receptors are not linked to any known antigen. The sample taken for sequencing was blood, either unsorted or a sorted T cell fraction (not recorded which). All receptors derive from a male donor with ankylosing spondylitis.

This clonotype was picked up many times. CDR3 in amino acids: CASSLASEPDTQYF. The CDR3 DNA reads TGCGCCAGCAGCTTGGCTTCGGAACCAGATACGCAGTATTTT. The chain is built from TRBV5-1 and TRBJ2-3; D not certain. V was shortened by 0 bases and J by 4 bases, with 9 bases between the two germline ends. The CDR3 contains 14 residues. Germline CDR1 SGHRS, CDR2 YFSETQ.

This clonotype occurred a few times. The CDR3 DNA reads as TGCGCCAGCAGCTTCGGTGGTAATAGCAATCAGCCCCAGCATTTT. Translating it yields CASSFGGNSNQPQHF. The chain carries TRBV5-1 and TRBJ1-5; no reliable D call. Germline assignment: CDR1 SGHRS and CDR2 YFSETQ. This CDR3 is 15 amino acids long. The V gene lost 2 bases and the J gene lost 0 bases, with 9 bases spanning the gap.

In this sample, this clonotype turned up many times. V is TRBV29-1 and J is TRBJ2-5; 7 bases fit TRBD1. V shed 6 bases, J shed 5 bases, and the junction held 6 bases outside the gene matches. Germline V CDR1 and CDR2: SQVTM, ANQGSEA. This CDR3 is 12 amino acids long. The CDR3 coding sequence is TGCAGCGTCGGGACAGCCGGCGAGACCCAGTACTTC. Its protein product is CSVGTAGETQYF.

The chain has TRBV5-1 and TRBJ2-5, with TRBD1 as a possible D gene (5 bases). The V gene's germline CDR1 is SGHRS and CDR2 YFSETQ. Trimming took off 1 base at V and 5 bases at J, with 12 bases between the two ends. The length of the CDR3 is 14 residues. CDR3 protein: CASSLRAGLETQYF. The CDR3 region has the DNA TGCGCCAGCAGCTTGCGGGCAGGGTTGGAGACCCAGTACTTC. The whole variable domain, remainder taken from reference TRBV5-1 and TRBJ2-5, is KAGVTQTPRYLIKTRGQQVTLSCSPISGHRSVSWYQQTPGQGLQFLFEYFSETQRNKGNFPGRFSGRQFSNSRSEMNVSTLELGDSALYLCASSLRAGLETQYFGPGTRLLVL.

This clonotype showed up many times. The V gene is TRBV18, the J gene TRBJ1-2; 7 bases align to TRBD1. Trimming removed 4 bases from V and 0 bases from J; junction bases left unmatched: 5. The CDR3 is made up of 15 amino acids. Germline lookup yields CDR1 KGHSH and CDR2 LQKENI. The CDR3 DNA is TGTGCCAGCTCACTTAGACAGGGAGCTAACTATGGCTACACCTTC. The encoded protein is CASSLRQGANYGYTF. Complete variable domain (other parts from reference TRBV18 and TRBJ1-2): NAGVMQNPRHLVRRRGQEARLRCSPMKGHSHVYWYRQLPEEGLKFMVYLQKENIIDESGMPKERFSAEFPKEGPSILRIQQVVRGDSAAYFCASSLRQGANYGYTFGSGTRLTVV.

In its sample, this clonotype was seen a few times. The J gene is TRBJ1-1, the V gene TRBV6-2 or TRBV6-3; no clear D gene. This CDR3 comprises 12 residues. Germline CDR1 MNHEY, CDR2 SVGEGT. V was shortened by 2 bases and J by 5 bases, with 6 bases between the two germline ends. CDR3 residues: CASSYRVTEAFF. CDR3 sequence (DNA): TGTGCCAGCAGTTACCGGGTTACTGAAGCTTTCTTT.

This clonotype was seen at least ten times. The V call is TRBV4-1, the J call TRBJ2-1; D might be TRBD1 or TRBD2, each matching 5 bases. Trimming pared 1 base from V and 9 bases from J, leaving 7 bases between. Germline V gene sequence: CDR1 MGHRA, CDR2 YSYEKL. The CDR3 extends over 12 amino acids. DNA of the CDR3: TGCGCCAGCAGCCAAGCAGGGACTGAGCAGTTCTTC. Protein product: CASSQAGTEQFF.

This clonotype was seen at least ten times. The chain carries TRBV15 and TRBJ2-3, with 7 bases aligning to TRBD2. The V segment lost 4 bases and the J segment 7 bases; nucleotides outside the gene matches: 14. This CDR3 region has 16 residues. CDR1 and CDR2 (germline): LNHNV, YYDKDF (reference sequence). The CDR3 sequence is CATSINVGGPVNTQYF. CDR3 coding DNA: TGTGCCACCAGCATAAATGTGGGAGGGCCCGTAAATACGCAGTATTTT.

This clonotype was counted between two and nine times. The V gene is TRBV10-3, the J gene TRBJ2-7; perhaps TRBD2 as D (6 bases). V lost 6 bases and J 0 bases, leaving 15 bases between the germline ends. CDR3 length: 15 residues. The germline V gene encodes CDR1 ENHRY and CDR2 SYGVKD. CDR3: CAIRGTDNPSYEQYF. CDR3 nucleotides: TGTGCCATCAGGGGGACTGACAACCCCTCCTACGAGCAGTACTTC.

This clonotype has more than one count but fewer than ten. The chain recombines TRBV24-1 with TRBJ2-1; D may be TRBD1 (6 bases). V was pared by 4 bases and J by 4 bases, with 13 bases between. Germline CDR1 is KGHDR and CDR2 is SFDVKD. The CDR3 runs to 15 residues. As DNA, the CDR3 is TGTGCCACCAGTGACCCACCCGGACAGTACAATGAGCAGTTCTTC. It specifies CATSDPPGQYNEQFF.

This clonotype was picked up many times. The V and J genes are TRBV5-1 and TRBJ2-2; no reliable D call. Trimming took 4 bases from V and 6 from J, leaving 7 bases between them. From germline, CDR1 is SGHRS and CDR2 YFSETQ. The CDR3 loop spans 12 amino acids. DNA of the CDR3: TGCGCCAGCAGCCCCGGGCCCGGGGAGCTGTTTTTT. Amino acid sequence: CASSPGPGELFF.

This sequence joins TRBV7-3 and TRBJ2-3; D possibly corresponds to TRBD2 (6 bases). The V gene's germline CDR1 is SGHTA and CDR2 FQGTGA. V was clipped by 5 bases and J by 0 bases, with 15 bases between them. This CDR3 is 16 amino acids long. The CDR3 DNA reads as TGTGCCAGCAGCCCCACGGGAGCGGCTAGCACAGATACGCAGTATTTT. Its protein product is CASSPTGAASTDTQYF.

This clonotype showed up many times. The V and J genes are TRBV5-1 and TRBJ2-3; D not certain. CDR1 and CDR2 (germline): SGHRS, YFSETQ. The CDR3 is 15 residues long. V shed 0 bases and J shed 5 bases, with 13 bases lying between them. DNA of the CDR3: TGCGCCAGCAGCTTGGCCTTTGGGGATTTAGATACGCAGTATTTT. Its protein is CASSLAFGDLDTQYF.

This clonotype has a handful of counts. The gene calls are TRBV28 and TRBJ1-2, with 8 bases matching TRBD1. CDR3 length equals 16 residues. CDR1 is MDHEN and CDR2 is SYDVKM in the germline V gene. V shed 3 bases and J 8 bases; nucleotides not matched to a gene: 14. This CDR3 is CASSFWDRLLAGGYTF. For the CDR3, the DNA is TGTGCCAGCAGTTTCTGGGACAGGCTCCTGGCGGGAGGCTACACCTTC.

This clonotype has only a few counts. This chain joins TRBV20-1 and TRBJ2-7, with 7 bases that match TRBD1. The V gene's germline CDR1 is DFQATT and CDR2 SNEGSKA (reference sequence). The CDR3 spans 16 residues. Trimming took 0 bases from V and 3 from J; bases not matched to a gene: 11. DNA of the CDR3: TGCAGTGCTAGAGAAGGGGCCGGGGACAGAGACTACGAGCAGTACTTC. Protein: CSAREGAGDRDYEQYF.

The V call is TRBV20-1, the J call TRBJ2-1; 8 positions agree with TRBD2. CDR3 length: 12 amino acids. V was pared by 5 bases and J by 7 bases, with 4 bases of the junction left unmatched. Germline lookup yields CDR1 DFQATT and CDR2 SNEGSKA (reference sequence). CDR3: CSAPAGVNEQFF. CDR3 coding DNA: TGCAGTGCTCCAGCGGGAGTTAATGAGCAGTTCTTC.